These 5 T cell receptor beta chains originate from one sample sequenced in a study of regulatory T cells in long-lasting Graves disease (dated by TCRdb to 2020 to 2023). Libraries were prepared through multiplex PCR. The reads were generated on an Illumina HiSeq 4000. iRepertoire HTBI primers and Arm-PCR amplification of CDR3 regions were used to construct TCR beta libraries. TCRdb ran its own pipeline on the public reads, namely fastp trimming at Q25 and MiXCR clone calling, and kept in-frame beta chains. When rows share a CDR3 protein, they turn into one entry using the most common DNA and genes. The sample table contains hundreds of thousands of distinct CDR3 sequences; only one count was recorded for 16% of them. The ten largest clones add up to 20% to 30% of the sample. This specimen's time point label, interpreted: newly diagnosed GD, antithyroid drugs for less than 3 months. For both TCR sequencing and RNA sequencing, RNA was extracted from PBMCs in TRIzol.

This same sample was also taken into another study, of T cells in Graves' hyperthyroidism and ophthalmopathy.

The source material was peripheral blood mononuclear cells (PBMCs), sampled at new diagnosis, from a patient treated with antithyroid drugs. The receptors stem from a woman aged 40-60 years with Graves disease. Donor details come from another sample of the same person, matched by shared clones.

The chain links TRBV7-9 to TRBJ2-5, with D perhaps given as TRBD1 or TRBD2 (6 bases each). Trimming removed 2 bases at V and 4 bases at J, with 14 bases between. Germline loops: CDR1 SEHNR, CDR2 FQNEAQ (reference sequence). The length of the CDR3 is 15 residues. CDR3 sequence reads: CASSLTGGIGETQYF. The DNA of the CDR3 is TGTGCCAGCAGCTTAACCGGGGGCATCGGAGAGACCCAGTACTTC.

This clonotype occurred many times. This chain uses TRBV3-1 with TRBJ1-2, with D maybe TRBD1 (6 bases). Trimming took 4 bases from V and 7 from J, leaving 13 bases between them. Germline assignment: CDR1 LGHDT and CDR2 YNNKEL (reference sequence). The length of the CDR3 is 13 residues. For the CDR3, the DNA is TGTGCCAGCAGCCCCGGAACAGGGTTTGGCTACACCTTC. Protein sequence: CASSPGTGFGYTF.

Only a few counts were recorded for this clonotype. The chain couples TRBV6-1 to TRBJ2-3, with D unclear. Trimming cost V 7 bases and J 2 bases, with 13 bases left between them. Per germline, CDR1 MNHNS and CDR2 SASEGT. This CDR3 spans 14 amino acids. DNA for the CDR3: TGTGCCAGCACCGAGCTCGGATACACAGATACGCAGTATTTT. Protein: CASTELGYTDTQYF.

The V call is TRBV7-3, the J call TRBJ2-1; the match to TRBD2 covers 14 bases. This CDR3 comprises 17 residues. CDR1 and CDR2 (germline): SGHTA, FQGTGA. Trimming removed 2 bases from V and 9 bases from J; junction bases left unmatched: 9. The CDR3 nucleotides read TGTGCCAGCAGCTTAGGGACTAGCGGGGGCGCGGGGAGTGAGCAGTTCTTC. This gives the protein CASSLGTSGGAGSEQFF.

A word on this clonotype: This may be a read error: a much more frequent sequence differs by one nucleotide. CDR3: CASSQERYSETQYF. CDR3 sequence (DNA): TGTGCCAGCAGCCAAGAGAGGTACTCGGAGACCCAGTACTTC. The V gene is TRBV14, the J gene TRBJ2-5, with D unclear. The V end was cut by 0 bases, the J end by 5 bases, with 10 bases between. Germline loops: CDR1 SGHDN, CDR2 FVKESK. The CDR3 runs 14 residues.